This TCR beta chain was identified during a study of blood T cell repertoires in COVID-19. Across the whole study: Researchers got acute and convalescent COVID-19 samples from the United States, Italy and Spain.

Repertoires were generated with immunoSEQ multiplex PCR, while TCRdb's copy carries only in-frame clones and drops some. The sample lists more than 60,000 clones, around nine tenths occurring once. V was shortened by 2 bases and J by 2 bases, with 12 bases between the two germline ends. In germline, CDR1 is MNHEY, CDR2 SVGAGI. The CDR3 has 15 amino acids. The chain employs TRBV6-5 and TRBJ1-2, with a tentative D call TRBD1 (6 bases). This clonotype was sampled from a human donor in a cohort sampled during active COVID-19. What was sequenced was peripheral blood. DNA of the CDR3: TGTGCCAGCAGTTACACAGGAACAGGGAACTATGGCTACACCTTC. It yields the protein CASSYTGTGNYGYTF.